Each of the 24 T cell receptor beta chains below was sequenced from the same sample in a study of blood T cells in healthy people across ages. It was with a sample-barcoded 5' primer and a J-beta primer mix that a second PCR of about 7 to 12 cycles was run. Each CDR3 protein is one row after TCRdb ran MiXCR on the 5' RACE reads. The sample consists of 800,000 or so distinct CDR3 sequences, roughly 25% of them appearing once. The data were also submitted as part of a second study, on T cells of mothers and their children.

Sequenced input: blood. The receptors derive from a boy aged 5-17 years in good health.

The chain carries TRBV5-4 and TRBJ2-7, with 12 bases identical to TRBD2. V lost 4 bases and J lost 6; bases outside the gene matches: 2. There are 13 residues in the CDR3. Germline assignment: CDR1 SGHNT and CDR2 YYREEE (reference sequence). This CDR3 is CASSRTSGIEQYF. CDR3 DNA: TGTGCCAGCAGCCGGACTAGCGGGATCGAGCAGTACTTC.

The chain recombines TRBV28 with TRBJ2-6, with 10 bases fitting TRBD1. J lost 2 bases, V lost 2 bases, and 6 bases had no gene match. Germline V CDR1 and CDR2: MDHEN, SYDVKM. The length of the CDR3 is 18 residues. DNA of the CDR3: TGTGCCAGCAGTTTACCCGGACAGGGGGGCACTGGGGCCAACGTCCTGACTTTC. Translation: CASSLPGQGGTGANVLTF. The full variable domain, completed using reference TRBV28 and TRBJ2-6, is DVKVTQSSRYLVKRTGEKVFLECVQDMDHENMFWYRQDPGLGLRLIYFSYDVKMKEKGDIPEGYSVSREKKERFSLILESASTNQTSMYLCASSLPGQGGTGANVLTFGAGSRLTVL.

The chain recombines TRBV12-3 or TRBV12-4 with TRBJ1-2; 7 nucleotides agree with TRBD1. The CDR3 is 14 amino acids. The ends lost 7 bases at V and 6 bases at J; junction bases unmatched: 11. The CDR3 sequence: CASTLTGTFDGYTF. CDR3 bases: TGTGCCAGCACTTTGACAGGGACGTTTGATGGCTACACCTTC.

V and J are TRBV12-3 or TRBV12-4 and TRBJ2-3, with 10 nucleotides matching TRBD2. The CDR3 is 16 residues long. Trimming cost V 4 bases and J 5 bases; bases outside gene matches: 9. The CDR3 region has the DNA TGTGCCAGCAGTTCCGAATTAGCGGGGGGCGGAGATACGCAGTATTTT. Translation: CASSSELAGGGDTQYF.

The chain recombines TRBV5-1 with TRBJ1-1; TRBD1 matches at 9 bases. The CDR3 contains 15 residues. Germline CDR1 SGHRS, CDR2 YFSETQ. Trimming cost V 4 bases and J 0 bases; bases outside gene matches: 4. The CDR3 is CASSAGQGLNTEAFF. CDR3 nucleotides: TGCGCCAGCAGCGCGGGACAGGGACTGAACACTGAAGCTTTCTTT.

The chain couples TRBV7-3 to TRBJ2-2, with no clear D. This CDR3 region has 14 residues. The V end was cut by 2 bases, the J end by 5 bases, with 9 bases between. Germline CDR1 and CDR2: SGHTA and FQGTGA. CDR3 sequence: CASSLGPLTGELFF. Here the CDR3 DNA reads TGTGCCAGCAGCTTAGGGCCCTTAACCGGGGAGCTGTTTTTT.

This clonotype was found a few times. V gene TRBV6-1 combines with J gene TRBJ2-4; no firm D call. The CDR3 is made up of 13 amino acids. V lost 3 bases, J lost 5 bases, and 8 bases lay in between. The germline CDR1 and CDR2 sequences are MNHNS and SASEGT. This CDR3 reads CASSDGPQNIQYF. The DNA for the CDR3 is TGTGCCAGCAGTGATGGGCCGCAAAACATTCAGTACTTC.

The table lists this clonotype with a few counts. The rearrangement joins TRBV5-1 to TRBJ2-5; 10 bases line up with TRBD2. The germline gives CDR1 SGHRS, CDR2 YFSETQ. CDR3 length: 16 residues. Trimming at V came to 1 base and at J to 2 bases, leaving 5 bases not matched to a gene. CDR3 nucleotides: TGCGCCAGCAGCTTGAGGCTACTAGCGGGACAAGAGACCCAGTACTTC. This translates into CASSLRLLAGQETQYF.

This clonotype was seen at least ten times. The chain joins TRBV19 to TRBJ2-1; D gene ambiguous. This CDR3 has 12 residues. Germline CDR1 reads LNHDA; CDR2 reads SQIVND (reference sequence). The germline V and J ends were trimmed by 3 bases and 2 bases, with 2 bases remaining between them. The CDR3 spells CASSIPYNEQFF. The CDR3 DNA reads as TGTGCCAGTAGTATTCCCTACAATGAGCAGTTCTTC.

V usage is TRBV28 and J usage is TRBJ2-7, with D possibly matching TRBD2 (5 bases). In germline, CDR1 is MDHEN, CDR2 SYDVKM. Trimming took 5 bases from V and 0 from J, leaving 20 bases between them. CDR3 length: 17 amino acids. As DNA, the CDR3 is TGTGCCAGCAGTCGGGAACTACTTGTCTGGGACTCCTACGAGCAGTACTTC. Translated: CASSRELLVWDSYEQYF.

The rearrangement links TRBV7-2 to TRBJ2-2, with 8 bases aligning to TRBD1. V dropped 0 bases and J dropped 4; count of bases not matched to a gene: 1. This CDR3 region has 15 residues. Germline assignment: CDR1 SGHTA and CDR2 FQGNSA. CDR3 in amino acids: CASSLAGQATGELFF. CDR3 in DNA: TGTGCCAGCAGCTTAGCGGGACAGGCCACCGGGGAGCTGTTTTTT.

This chain links TRBV5-1 with TRBJ2-5, with D perhaps given as TRBD1 or TRBD2 (6 bases each). CDR1 and CDR2 from the germline V gene are SGHRS and YFSETQ. The CDR3 consists of 15 residues. Trimming removed 0 bases at V and 4 bases at J, with 13 bases between. CDR3 nucleotide sequence: TGCGCCAGCAGCTTGGAGACTGGAGGGGGAGAGACCCAGTACTTC. Translated: CASSLETGGGETQYF. Complete variable domain (other parts from reference TRBV5-1 and TRBJ2-5): KAGVTQTPRYLIKTRGQQVTLSCSPISGHRSVSWYQQTPGQGLQFLFEYFSETQRNKGNFPGRFSGRQFSNSRSEMNVSTLELGDSALYLCASSLETGGGETQYFGPGTRLLVL.

The gene calls are TRBV4-1 and TRBJ2-7; the D is unclear. V lost 0 bases and J 3 bases, leaving 12 bases between the germline ends. Per germline, CDR1 MGHRA and CDR2 YSYEKL. CDR3 length equals 15 residues. CDR3 sequence: CASSQDRTEYYEQYF. The CDR3 DNA reads TGCGCCAGCAGCCAAGATCGGACGGAGTACTACGAGCAGTACTTC.

The V and J genes are TRBV7-6 and TRBJ2-4, with D perhaps matching TRBD2 (6 bases). CDR3 length equals 18 residues. Germline loops: CDR1 SGHVS, CDR2 FNYEAQ. Trimming left V 6 bases short and J 1 base short, with 22 bases between. CDR3 sequence: CASRRGETSTFAKNIQYF. In nucleotides, the CDR3 is TGTGCCAGCAGACGAGGGGAGACTAGTACGTTTGCCAAAAACATTCAGTACTTC.

This clonotype has only a few counts. This chain uses TRBV7-8 with TRBJ1-2; TRBD1 matches at 9 bases. The CDR3 sequence is 14 residues long. CDR1 and CDR2 (germline): SGHVS, FQNEAQ. J lost 8 bases, V lost 4 bases, and 8 bases had no gene match. The CDR3 bases are TGTGCCAGCAGCTCTGGACAGGGGAGTTCGGGCTACACCTTC. Translation: CASSSGQGSSGYTF.

The chain joins TRBV7-2 to TRBJ1-5; 9 bases are a match to TRBD1. The CDR3 loop spans 15 amino acids. The junction had 5 bases not matched to a gene; V was cut back by 3 bases and J by 5 bases. CDR1 SGHTA and CDR2 FQGNSA come from the germline V gene. The CDR3 loop is CASSLWTGVHQPQHF. The DNA of the CDR3 is TGTGCCAGCAGCTTGTGGACAGGGGTGCATCAGCCCCAGCATTTT.

The genes are TRBV7-2 and TRBJ2-3; 8 bases align to TRBD2. Germline V gives CDR1 SGHTA, CDR2 FQGNSA. CDR3 length: 15 amino acids. V lost 2 bases, J lost 3 bases, and 4 bases stayed unmatched. The CDR3 loop is CASSLNGGATDTQYF. The CDR3 bases are TGTGCCAGCAGCTTAAACGGGGGGGCAACAGATACGCAGTATTTT.

This clonotype was seen a few times. The V call is TRBV9, the J call TRBJ2-3; 13 positions match TRBD2. The V segment lost 2 bases and the J segment 0 bases; nucleotides outside the gene matches: 6. The CDR3 extends over 18 amino acids. Germline lookup yields CDR1 SGDLS and CDR2 YYNGEE. The CDR3 loop reads CASSVGLAGLTSTDTQYF. CDR3 DNA sequence: TGTGCCAGCAGCGTGGGACTAGCGGGGCTAACTAGCACAGATACGCAGTATTTT.

The chain recombines TRBV5-5 with TRBJ2-3, with 13 positions matching TRBD2. Germline V CDR1 and CDR2: SGHKS, YYEKEE (reference sequence). V dropped 1 base and J dropped 6; count of bases not matched to a gene: 5. This CDR3 contains 16 residues. This CDR3 is CASSLYGLAGVDTQYF. Written as DNA, the CDR3 is TGTGCCAGCAGCTTGTATGGACTAGCGGGAGTGGATACGCAGTATTTT. Combining the CDR3 with reference TRBV5-5 and TRBJ2-3 gives the whole variable domain DAGVTQSPTHLIKTRGQQVTLRCSPISGHKSVSWYQQVLGQGPQFIFQYYEKEERGRGNFPDRFSARQFPNYSSELNVNALLLGDSALYLCASSLYGLAGVDTQYFGPGTRLTVL.

This clonotype was observed a few times. The chain employs TRBV29-1 and TRBJ2-5; D is uncertain. Gene TRBJ2-1 matches the end of the DNA better, so the J call may be wrong. Germline loops: CDR1 SQVTM, CDR2 ANQGSEA. This CDR3 region has 9 residues. This CDR3 reads CSHSGEQFF. As DNA, the CDR3 is TGCAGCCACTCTGGGGAGCAGTTCTTC.

This clonotype has more than one count but fewer than ten. V and J are TRBV4-2 and TRBJ2-7; no clear D gene. The CDR3 has 12 amino acids. V gave up 0 bases and J gave up 5 bases, with 5 bases separating them. Germline V gene data show CDR1 as LGHNA and CDR2 as YNFKEQ. The CDR3 DNA reads as TGTGCCAGCAGCCAAGAAGTGGACGAGCAGTACTTC. It is translated as CASSQEVDEQYF.

This clonotype was observed a few times. The V gene is TRBV11-2, the J gene TRBJ2-4; no definite D call. Germline V gene sequence: CDR1 SGHAT, CDR2 FQNNGV. With 4 bases removed from V and 4 bases from J, the gap between germline ends came to 11 bases. This CDR3 is built from 14 residues. The CDR3 bases are TGTGCCAGCAGCTCCATCGCAACAAAAAACATTCAGTACTTC. This codes for CASSSIATKNIQYF.

V is TRBV5-6 and J is TRBJ1-1, with TRBD1 identical over 9 bases. V trimming: 0 bases; J trimming: 4 bases; junction bases outside the gene matches: 7. Germline CDR1 and CDR2: SGHDT and YYEEEE. The CDR3 totals 16 residues. The CDR3 protein is CASSLAGQGLATEAFF. The CDR3 coding sequence is TGTGCCAGCAGCTTGGCGGGACAGGGTCTGGCCACTGAAGCTTTCTTT.

Ten or more counts support this clonotype. V is TRBV3-1 and J is TRBJ2-7; 8 positions match TRBD1. Germline lookup yields CDR1 LGHDT and CDR2 YNNKEL (reference sequence). J lost 6 bases, V lost 4 bases, and 2 bases had no gene match. The CDR3 is 12 residues long. CDR3 nucleotide sequence: TGTGCCAGCAGCCGGACAGGGAGCGAGCAGTACTTC. Its translation: CASSRTGSEQYF.